The T cell receptor beta chain described here comes from a study of monozygotic twins with inflammatory bowel disease. This CDR3 is 15 amino acids long. Germline V gene sequence: CDR1 SGHAT, CDR2 FQNNGV. Study-level points and caveats: Immunosuppressive treatment differences may have increased patient repertoire variability. For IBD, no single strong associated signal or clonotype was supported.

Donors each gave 2 to 2.5 ml of blood. Of note for this clonotype: Its matching antigen is unknown.

TCRdb re-called the 5' RACE reads and gives one entry per CDR3 protein, without DNA. The table lists 110,000 to 150,000 distinct CDR3 sequences. The receptor was derived from a human donor with ulcerative colitis or Crohn's disease, or a healthy co-twin of an affected twin (not recorded which). The specimen sequenced was blood. The V gene is TRBV11-2, the J gene TRBJ1-1; TCRdb proposes TRBD1, but this gene call is untestable without DNA. The chain's CDR3 is CASSLAFQGSSEAFF.